These 18 T cell receptor beta chains share one sample of origin, sequenced in a study of blood T cell repertoires in COVID-19. This table comes from immunoSEQ multiplex PCR, and its TCRdb copy is limited to in-frame clones, with some not included. Here the sample spans approximately 70,000 clones, around 79% being singletons. Material for sequencing was peripheral blood. These receptors were collected from a woman in her sixties or seventies with acute or convalescent COVID-19.

This chain links TRBV7-8 with TRBJ2-7; D might be TRBD1 (6 bases). The CDR3 spans 14 residues. Trimming pared 0 bases from V and 2 bases from J, leaving 8 bases between. Germline values: CDR1 SGHVS, CDR2 FQNEAQ. DNA for the CDR3: TGTGCCAGCAGCTTAGCGCAGGGGCCCTACGAGCAGTACTTC. Translating gives CASSLAQGPYEQYF. The full variable domain, in which reference TRBV7-8 and TRBJ2-7 provide the parts outside the CDR3, is GAGVSQSPRYKVAKRGQDVALRCDPISGHVSLFWYQQALGQGPEFLTYFQNEAQLDKSGLPSDRFFAERPEGSVSTLKIQRTQQEDSAVYLCASSLAQGPYEQYFGPGTRLTVT.

J is TRBJ1-1 and V is TRBV6-6, with D unresolved. The CDR3 totals 13 residues. Trimming shortened V by 6 bases and J by 8 bases, and 16 bases separated the two germline ends. Germline CDR1 and CDR2: MNHNY and SVGAGI (reference sequence). The CDR3 is CASRNLEEREAFF. CDR3 nucleotide sequence: TGTGCCAGCAGGAACCTTGAGGAGCGAGAAGCTTTCTTT.

The J gene is TRBJ1-4, the V gene TRBV4-1, with 8 nucleotides matching TRBD1. The CDR3 length is 17 residues. Germline values: CDR1 MGHRA, CDR2 YSYEKL. V gave up 5 bases and J gave up 0 bases; unmatched junction bases: 8. The DNA for the CDR3 is TGCGCCAGCAGCGCCTGGACAGGGATGCCAACTAATGAAAAACTGTTTTTT. This sequence encodes CASSAWTGMPTNEKLFF.

The chain links TRBV19 to TRBJ2-6; possible D gene TRBD2, 6 bases. V shed 4 bases and J shed 1 base, with 8 bases lying between them. This CDR3 has 15 residues. The V gene's germline CDR1 is LNHDA and CDR2 SQIVND (reference sequence). The DNA for the CDR3 is TGTGCCAGTAGTACCGGGACTTCTGGGGCCAACGTCCTGACTTTC. Its translation is CASSTGTSGANVLTF. Combining the CDR3 with reference TRBV19 and TRBJ2-6 gives the whole variable domain DGGITQSPKYLFRKEGQNVTLSCEQNLNHDAMYWYRQDPGQGLRLIYYSQIVNDFQKGDIAEGYSVSREKKESFPLTVTSAQKNPTAFYLCASSTGTSGANVLTFGAGSRLTVL.

The chain couples TRBV14 to TRBJ2-7, with TRBD2 matching 8 bases. The junction had 17 bases not matched to a gene; V was cut back by 4 bases and J by 6 bases. This CDR3 has 17 residues. Germline V lookup: CDR1 SGHDN, CDR2 FVKESK. The CDR3 nucleotides read TGTGCCAGCAGCCCAAGCGGGAGCGGGAGATTTGCGGGCGAGCAGTACTTC. Protein sequence: CASSPSGSGRFAGEQYF.

The chain has TRBV5-4 and TRBJ1-5, with D uncertain. Germline CDR1 and CDR2: SGHNT and YYREEE (reference sequence). V gave up 4 bases and J gave up 3 bases, with 5 bases separating them. The CDR3 consists of 12 residues. The CDR3 protein is CASSTDNQPQHF. The CDR3 bases are TGTGCCAGCAGCACAGACAATCAGCCCCAGCATTTT. Full variable domain (missing parts from reference TRBV5-4 and TRBJ1-5): ETGVTQSPTHLIKTRGQQVTLRCSSQSGHNTVSWYQQALGQGPQFIFQYYREEENGRGNFPPRFSGLQFPNYSSELNVNALELDDSALYLCASSTDNQPQHFGDGTRLSIL.

DNA for the CDR3: TGCAGCACCGGACAGGCTCCGGGGGGGGCCAACGTCCTGACTTTC. Translating gives CSTGQAPGGANVLTF. V usage is TRBV29-1 and J usage is TRBJ2-6, with TRBD1 matching over 7 bases. From germline, CDR1 is SQVTM and CDR2 ANQGSEA. The CDR3 is 15 residues long. The junction had 11 bases not matched to a gene; V was cut back by 8 bases and J by 4 bases. Full variable domain (remainder filled in from reference TRBV29-1 and TRBJ2-6): SAVISQKPSRDICQRGTSLTIQCQVDSQVTMMFWYRQQPGQSLTLIATANQGSEATYESGFVIDKFPISRPNLTFSTLTVSNMSPEDSSIYLCSTGQAPGGANVLTFGAGSRLTVL.

The chain links TRBV5-4 to TRBJ1-3; tentative D call: TRBD1 (5 bases). CDR1 is SGHNT and CDR2 is YYREEE in the germline V gene (reference sequence). The CDR3 sequence is 16 residues long. Trimming took off 0 bases at V and 2 bases at J, with 12 bases between the two ends. The CDR3 spells CASSLGGLSTGNTIYF. CDR3 sequence (DNA): TGTGCCAGCAGCTTGGGGGGCCTCTCTACTGGAAACACCATATATTTT. Filled out from reference TRBV5-4 and TRBJ1-3, the complete variable domain reads ETGVTQSPTHLIKTRGQQVTLRCSSQSGHNTVSWYQQALGQGPQFIFQYYREEENGRGNFPPRFSGLQFPNYSSELNVNALELDDSALYLCASSLGGLSTGNTIYFGEGSWLTVV.

The gene calls are TRBV7-2 and TRBJ2-2; weak D call: TRBD1 (6 bases). The CDR3 consists of 16 residues. Trimming stripped 5 bases from V and 4 bases from J, with 17 bases between. Per germline, CDR1 SGHTA and CDR2 FQGNSA. DNA of the CDR3: TGTGCCAGCAGCCCCATCGTGGGGGCTATCACCGGGGAGCTGTTTTTT. This encodes CASSPIVGAITGELFF.

V is TRBV28 and J is TRBJ2-7; possibly TRBD1 for D (6 bases). The V gene lost 8 bases and the J gene lost 0 bases, with 14 bases spanning the gap. Germline CDR1 MDHEN, CDR2 SYDVKM. CDR3 length equals 14 residues. Written as DNA, the CDR3 is TGTGCCAGCCTAAATGGGGGCGCCTCCTACGAGCAGTACTTC. Encoded protein: CASLNGGASYEQYF.

J is TRBJ1-1 and V is TRBV5-1; TRBD1 is a possible D gene (5 bases). CDR1 SGHRS and CDR2 YFSETQ come from the germline V gene. There are 14 residues in the CDR3. V lost 7 bases and J lost 6, with 19 bases in between. This CDR3 is CASCRGGGAPEAFF. Here the CDR3 DNA reads TGCGCCAGCTGCCGGGGCGGAGGGGCGCCTGAAGCTTTCTTT.

The V and J genes are TRBV2 and TRBJ1-2; D perhaps matches TRBD1 (5 bases). CDR1 is SNHLY, CDR2 FYNNEI, per germline. V gave up 3 bases and J gave up 8 bases, with 13 bases separating them. CDR3 size: 13 residues. The CDR3 bases are TGTGCCAGCAGTGACTTAGGGGCCAGGGGCTACACCTTC. Translated, it gives CASSDLGARGYTF.

The chain has TRBV28 and TRBJ1-1, with D possibly TRBD1 on 5 matching bases. CDR1 MDHEN and CDR2 SYDVKM come from the germline V gene. This CDR3 comprises 16 residues. V lost 6 bases and J lost 1, with 18 bases in between. This chain's CDR3 is CASSPGTILGNTEAFF. In nucleotides, the CDR3 is TGTGCCAGCAGCCCGGGGACTATTCTTGGGAACACTGAAGCTTTCTTT.

The chain employs TRBV19 and TRBJ1-2; D possibly corresponds to TRBD1 (6 bases). From germline, CDR1 is LNHDA and CDR2 SQIVND (reference sequence). V lost 5 bases and J 8 bases, leaving 18 bases between the germline ends. The CDR3 is made up of 14 amino acids. CDR3 DNA: TGTGCCAGTAGTGCCCGTAGGCAGGGGAGCGGCTACACCTTC. This encodes CASSARRQGSGYTF.

The chain couples TRBV7-8 to TRBJ1-5, with 7 bases lining up with TRBD1. The CDR3 has 13 amino acids. V was pared by 3 bases and J by 5 bases, with 1 base of the junction left unmatched. Germline CDR1 SGHVS, CDR2 FQNEAQ. CDR3 sequence (DNA): TGTGCCAGCAGCTTTAGGGGGCATCAGCCCCAGCATTTT. Protein sequence: CASSFRGHQPQHF.

This chain joins TRBV11-2 and TRBJ2-3, with 11 bases matching TRBD2. V dropped 4 bases and J dropped 2; count of bases not matched to a gene: 5. CDR3 size: 16 residues. Looked up from germline, CDR1 is SGHAT and CDR2 is FQNNGV. CDR3 loop: CASSSIAGGLTDTQYF. The CDR3 DNA follows: TGTGCCAGCAGCTCAATAGCGGGGGGGCTCACAGATACGCAGTATTTT.

This chain connects TRBV12-3 or TRBV12-4 to TRBJ1-2; 9 positions agree with TRBD1. The V and J ends lost 7 bases and 4 bases, in that order; junction bases with no gene match: 4. The CDR3 has 13 residues. CDR3 protein: CASTRDRVYGYTF. The CDR3 nucleotides are TGTGCCAGCACGCGGGACAGGGTCTATGGCTACACCTTC.

V and J are TRBV28 and TRBJ2-1; possibly TRBD2 for D (5 bases). Per the germline V gene, CDR1 is MDHEN and CDR2 is SYDVKM. The CDR3 is 14 amino acids. V lost 5 bases, J lost 3 bases, and 11 bases lay in between. The CDR3 loop is CASSKYRDYNEQFF. CDR3 DNA sequence: TGTGCCAGCAGTAAATACCGGGACTACAATGAGCAGTTCTTC.